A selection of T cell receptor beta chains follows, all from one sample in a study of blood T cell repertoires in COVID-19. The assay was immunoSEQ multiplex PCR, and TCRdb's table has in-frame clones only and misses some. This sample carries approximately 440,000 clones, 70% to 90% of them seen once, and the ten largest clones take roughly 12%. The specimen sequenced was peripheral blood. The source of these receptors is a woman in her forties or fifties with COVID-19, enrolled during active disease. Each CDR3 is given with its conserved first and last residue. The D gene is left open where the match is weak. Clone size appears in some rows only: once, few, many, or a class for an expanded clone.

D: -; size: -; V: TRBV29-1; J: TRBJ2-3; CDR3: CSVQRSAGSSDTQYF; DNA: TGCAGCGTTCAGAGGTCTGCGGGGTCCTCAGATACGCAGTATTTT
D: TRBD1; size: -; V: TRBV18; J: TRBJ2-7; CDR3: CASSAPGQDYEQYF; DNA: TGTGCCAGCTCAGCACCGGGACAGGACTACGAGCAGTACTTC
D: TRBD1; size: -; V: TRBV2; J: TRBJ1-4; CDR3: CASSGGDRDSFF; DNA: TGTGCCAGCAGTGGGGGGGACAGGGACTCGTTTTTT
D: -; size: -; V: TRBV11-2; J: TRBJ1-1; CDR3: CASSLQRGGGRTEAFF; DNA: TGTGCCAGCAGCCTTCAACGCGGCGGGGGACGGACTGAAGCTTTCTTT
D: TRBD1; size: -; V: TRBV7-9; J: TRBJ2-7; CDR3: CASSLTGQGFYEQYF; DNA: TGTGCCAGCAGCTTAACGGGACAGGGGTTCTACGAGCAGTACTTC
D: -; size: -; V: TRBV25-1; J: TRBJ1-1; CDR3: CASRVDTLGEAFF; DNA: TGTGCCAGCAGAGTTGACACCTTAGGTGAAGCTTTCTTT
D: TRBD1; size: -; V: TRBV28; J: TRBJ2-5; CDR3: CASRTQTGDETQYF; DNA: TGTGCCAGCAGAACCCAGACAGGGGATGAGACCCAGTACTTC
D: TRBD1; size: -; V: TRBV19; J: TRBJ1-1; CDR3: CASCGTGKTEAFF; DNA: TGTGCCAGCTGCGGGACAGGGAAGACTGAAGCTTTCTTT
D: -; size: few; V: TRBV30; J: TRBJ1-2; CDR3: CAWSPALGVYGYTF; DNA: TGTGCCTGGAGCCCGGCCCTCGGAGTCTATGGCTACACCTTC
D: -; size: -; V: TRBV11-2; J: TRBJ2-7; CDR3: CASSFTNPGTALEQYF; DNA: TGTGCCAGCAGTTTTACTAATCCGGGAACGGCCCTCGAGCAGTACTTC
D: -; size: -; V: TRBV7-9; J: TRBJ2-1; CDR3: CASSLGAYNEQFF; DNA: TGTGCCAGCAGCCTGGGCGCCTACAATGAGCAGTTCTTC